The present entry profiles one TCR beta chain with its context. The antigen remains unidentified. The CDR3 has 15 amino acids. Trimming pared 4 bases from V and 5 bases from J, leaving 15 bases between. Each donor gave approximately 9.5 milliliters of peripheral blood. The extraction recovered at least 5.5 micrograms of total RNA per sample. Combining a sample-barcoded 5' primer with a J-beta primer mix, a second PCR ran for roughly 6 to 12 cycles. Each cDNA molecule received a tag from a template-switch adaptor that had 12 random nucleotides. TCRdb ran MiXCR on the 5' RACE reads and lists one entry per CDR3 protein. In the table there are some 1.5 million distinct CDR3 sequences, roughly two fifths of which are singletons. These data originate in a study of blood T cells in healthy people across ages. Study-level results: Age brought a roughly linear fall in TCR beta diversity measured per million T cells.

The clonotype was recovered from a woman under 30 in good health. The specimen was blood. The V gene is TRBV12-3 or TRBV12-4, the J gene TRBJ2-1, with a tentative D call TRBD1 (5 bases). In nucleotides, the CDR3 is TGTGCCAGCAGTTATCGACAGAAATACGACAATGAGCAGTTCTTC. Translation: CASSYRQKYDNEQFF.